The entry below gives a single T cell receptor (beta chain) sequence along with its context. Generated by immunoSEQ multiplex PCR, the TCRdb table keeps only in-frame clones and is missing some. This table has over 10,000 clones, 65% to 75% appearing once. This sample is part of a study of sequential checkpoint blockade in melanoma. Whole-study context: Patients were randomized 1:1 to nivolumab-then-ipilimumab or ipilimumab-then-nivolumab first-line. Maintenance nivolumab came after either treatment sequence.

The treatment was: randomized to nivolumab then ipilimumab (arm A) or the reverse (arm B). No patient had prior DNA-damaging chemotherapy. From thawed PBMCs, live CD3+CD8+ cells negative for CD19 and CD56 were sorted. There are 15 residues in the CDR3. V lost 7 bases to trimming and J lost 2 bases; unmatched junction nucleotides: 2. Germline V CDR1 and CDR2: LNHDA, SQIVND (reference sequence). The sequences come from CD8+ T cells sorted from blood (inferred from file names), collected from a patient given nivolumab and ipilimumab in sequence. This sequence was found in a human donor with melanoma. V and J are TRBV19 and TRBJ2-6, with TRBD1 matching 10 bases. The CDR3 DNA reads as TGTGCCAGTAAGACAGGGGGCGCTGGGGCCAACGTCCTGACTTTC. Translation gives CASKTGGAGANVLTF. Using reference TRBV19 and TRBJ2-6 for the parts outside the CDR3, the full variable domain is DGGITQSPKYLFRKEGQNVTLSCEQNLNHDAMYWYRQDPGQGLRLIYYSQIVNDFQKGDIAEGYSVSREKKESFPLTVTSAQKNPTAFYLCASKTGGAGANVLTFGAGSRLTVL.